This T cell receptor beta chain was sequenced for a study of control samples from healthy donors and cancer patients. Libraries were prepared by immunoSEQ multiplex PCR; TCRdb keeps only in-frame clonotypes and omits some of them. The table lists roughly 100,000 clones, 92% of them singletons, with under 2.5% in the top ten. In germline, CDR1 is MNHEY, CDR2 SMNVEV (reference sequence). V shed 6 bases, J shed 10 bases, and the junction held 5 bases outside the gene matches. The CDR3 covers 14 residues. Sequencing was performed on blood. The receptor's source is a young woman in good health. The V and J genes are TRBV27 and TRBJ2-1; 14 positions match TRBD2. This CDR3 is CASSPGLAGVEQFF. Here the CDR3 DNA reads TGTGCCAGCAGCCCGGGACTAGCGGGAGTAGAGCAGTTCTTC.